This TCR beta chain was identified during a study of T cell responses to AZD1222 COVID-19 vaccine. This CDR3 is 16 amino acids long. The ends were cut back, 3 bases at V and 3 bases at J, with 17 bases in the middle. Germline CDR1 MGHRA, CDR2 YSYEKL. This table comes from immunoSEQ multiplex PCR, and its TCRdb copy is limited to in-frame clones, with some not included. The sample shows roughly 140,000 clones, 85% to 90% of them seen only once. There are a few counts of this clone. The genes are TRBV4-1 and TRBJ1-1; possible D gene TRBD1, 5 bases. This clonotype originated in an adult in good health. Sequences were derived from peripheral blood, sampled on day 0 of AZD1222 vaccination. Written as DNA, the CDR3 is TGCGCCAGCAGCCAGGGGGGACCCCGCGGTGACACTGAAGCTTTCTTT. Translating it yields CASSQGGPRGDTEAFF.